This T cell receptor (beta chain) was observed in a study of blood T cells in healthy people across ages. Sample-barcoded 5' priming and a J-beta primer mix drove a second PCR of roughly 7 to 11 cycles. A single record per CDR3 protein comes from TCRdb applying MiXCR to the 5' RACE reads. This sample has roughly 1.9 million distinct CDR3 sequences, with about 39% found just once. Only a few counts were recorded for this clonotype. Germline loops: CDR1 LNHNV, CDR2 YYDKDF (reference sequence). The CDR3 has 16 amino acids. V lost 1 base, J lost 1 base, and 13 bases lay in between. The sample was blood. The V and J genes are TRBV15 and TRBJ2-5, with a tentative D call TRBD1 (6 bases). The sequence was obtained from a human donor in good health. The CDR3, as DNA: TGTGCCACCAGCAGAGGATCCCGGGACACCCAAGAGACCCAGTACTTC. It specifies CATSRGSRDTQETQYF.